Described below is a single TCR beta chain sequence and its context. Its antigen is not known. Profiled with immunoSEQ multiplex PCR; TCRdb holds only in-frame clones, not every one. The sample yields about 130,000 clones, roughly 90% seen once. This entry is derived from a study of T cell responses to AZD1222 COVID-19 vaccine. The study, taken as a whole, reports: Spike was spanned by vaccine-associated CD4 TCRs, with dominance at 160-218 and 743-854.

V shed 6 bases and J shed 6 bases, with 12 bases lying between them. This CDR3 is 13 amino acids long. Germline values: CDR1 LNHDA, CDR2 SQIVND (reference sequence). The sample was peripheral blood, taken on day 0 of AZD1222 vaccination. This clonotype originated in an adult in good health. The V gene is TRBV19, the J gene TRBJ1-5; D is ambiguous. The CDR3 DNA reads as TGTGCCAGTAGAAGGGCCCCCAGTCAGCCCCAGCATTTT. This encodes CASRRAPSQPQHF.